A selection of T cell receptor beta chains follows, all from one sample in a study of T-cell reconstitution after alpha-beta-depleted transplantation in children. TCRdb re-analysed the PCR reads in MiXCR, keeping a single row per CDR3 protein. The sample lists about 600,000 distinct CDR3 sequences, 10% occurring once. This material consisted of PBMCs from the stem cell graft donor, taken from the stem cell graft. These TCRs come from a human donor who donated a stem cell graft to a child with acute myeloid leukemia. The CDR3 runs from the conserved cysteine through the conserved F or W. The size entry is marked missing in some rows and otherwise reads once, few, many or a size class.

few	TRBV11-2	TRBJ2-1	CASSLFWRGSSYNEQFF
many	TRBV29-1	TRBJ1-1	CSVSGPVEAFF
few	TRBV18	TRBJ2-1	CASSPLGSDNEQFF
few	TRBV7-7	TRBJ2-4	CASSLSQGAVQYF
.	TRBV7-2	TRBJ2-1	CASSGSSRSYNEQFF
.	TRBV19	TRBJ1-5	CATGGQGSNQPQHF
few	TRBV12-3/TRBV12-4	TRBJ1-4	CASSLTGGEGKLFF
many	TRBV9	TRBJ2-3	CASSVGGRDTQYF
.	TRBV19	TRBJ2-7	CARPTGNSYEQYF
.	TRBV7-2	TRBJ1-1	CASSALGSEAFF
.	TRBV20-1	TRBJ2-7	CSADLSGFGVHEQYF
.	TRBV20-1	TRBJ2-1	CSARERGGNEQFF
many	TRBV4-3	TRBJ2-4	CASSQESGLAKNIQYF
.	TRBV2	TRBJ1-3	CATREGPGNTIYF
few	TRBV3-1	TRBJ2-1	CASSQGGLSGRSYNEQFF
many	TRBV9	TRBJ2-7	CASSVATSGEQYF
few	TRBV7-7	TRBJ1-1	CASSPLSKGTEAFF
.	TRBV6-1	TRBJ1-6	CASYGTGNSPLHF
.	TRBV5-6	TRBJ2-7	CASSWTTSGLVNEQYF
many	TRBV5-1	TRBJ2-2	CASSLQGGNTGELFF
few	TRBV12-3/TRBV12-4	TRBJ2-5	CASSLAGQGYQETQYF
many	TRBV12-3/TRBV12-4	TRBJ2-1	CASSLGAAKGFF
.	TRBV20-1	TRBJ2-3	CSARKYRAGTADSTDTQYF
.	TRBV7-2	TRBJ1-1	CASSPDGTYWAEAFF
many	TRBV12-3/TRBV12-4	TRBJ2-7	CASSPRTALYEQYF
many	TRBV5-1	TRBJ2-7	CASSPAGLYEQYF
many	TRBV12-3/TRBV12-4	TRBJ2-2	CASRPTDTNTGELFF
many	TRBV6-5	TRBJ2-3	CASSSPGRASLDTQYF
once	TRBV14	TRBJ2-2	CASSQVGSTGELFF
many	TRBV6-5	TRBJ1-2	CASSRDRGPYGYTF
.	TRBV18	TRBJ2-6	CASSPREGNVLTF
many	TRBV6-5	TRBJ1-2	CASSRQGGGYTF
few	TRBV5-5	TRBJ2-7	CASSLAGLGSYEQYF
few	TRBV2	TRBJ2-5	CASTLRGAGGPRETQYF
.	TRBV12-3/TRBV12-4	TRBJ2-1	CASSITGLVLNEQFF